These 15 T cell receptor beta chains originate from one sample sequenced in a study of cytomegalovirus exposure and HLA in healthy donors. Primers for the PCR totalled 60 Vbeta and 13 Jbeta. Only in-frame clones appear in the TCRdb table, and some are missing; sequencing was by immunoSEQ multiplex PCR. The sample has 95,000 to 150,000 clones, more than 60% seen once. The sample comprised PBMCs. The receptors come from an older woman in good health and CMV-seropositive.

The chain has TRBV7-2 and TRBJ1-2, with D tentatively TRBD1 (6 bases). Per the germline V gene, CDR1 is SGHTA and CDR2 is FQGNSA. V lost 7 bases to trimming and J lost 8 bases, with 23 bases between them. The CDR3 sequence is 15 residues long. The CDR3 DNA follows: TGTGCCAGCACCACCGGGCGGGTTCAGGGGTACGGCTACACCTTC. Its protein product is CASTTGRVQGYGYTF.

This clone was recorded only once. CDR3 sequence (DNA): TGTGCCAGTGGGCGGGGACGTGGTAGCTACACCTTC. It encodes CASGRGRGSYTF. The rearrangement joins TRBV19 to TRBJ1-2; TRBD1 might be the D (5 bases). The CDR3 runs to 12 residues. Germline V gives CDR1 LNHDA, CDR2 SQIVND (reference sequence). The germline V and J ends were trimmed by 8 bases and 9 bases, with 16 bases remaining between them.

Here the CDR3 reads CASSSSGTGVLYEQYF. CDR3 coding DNA: TGTGCCAGCAGCTCCTCCGGGACAGGGGTTCTCTACGAGCAGTACTTC. The chain employs TRBV7-9 and TRBJ2-7; 10 positions agree with TRBD1. CDR1 is SEHNR, CDR2 FQNEAQ, per germline (reference sequence). The CDR3 has 16 residues. V was pared by 4 bases and J by 3 bases, with 9 bases of the junction left unmatched.

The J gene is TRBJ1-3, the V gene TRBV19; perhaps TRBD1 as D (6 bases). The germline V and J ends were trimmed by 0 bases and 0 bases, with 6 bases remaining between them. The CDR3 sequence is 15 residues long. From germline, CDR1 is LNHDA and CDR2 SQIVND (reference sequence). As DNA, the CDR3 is TGTGCCAGTAGTATAGAGGACAGCTCTGGAAACACCATATATTTT. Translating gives CASSIEDSSGNTIYF.

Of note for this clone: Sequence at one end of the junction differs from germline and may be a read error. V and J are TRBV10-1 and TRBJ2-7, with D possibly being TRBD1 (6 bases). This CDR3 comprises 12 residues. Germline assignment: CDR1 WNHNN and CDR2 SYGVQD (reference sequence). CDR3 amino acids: CASSSFRGEQYF. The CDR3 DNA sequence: TGTGCCAGCAGTTCATTCAGGGGTGAGCAGTACTTC.

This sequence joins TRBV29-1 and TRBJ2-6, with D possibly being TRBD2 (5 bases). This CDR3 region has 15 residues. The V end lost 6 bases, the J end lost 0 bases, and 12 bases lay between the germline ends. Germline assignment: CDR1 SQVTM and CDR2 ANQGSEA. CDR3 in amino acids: CSVGELSSGANVLTF. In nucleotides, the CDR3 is TGCAGCGTGGGAGAGCTGAGCTCTGGGGCCAACGTCCTGACTTTC.

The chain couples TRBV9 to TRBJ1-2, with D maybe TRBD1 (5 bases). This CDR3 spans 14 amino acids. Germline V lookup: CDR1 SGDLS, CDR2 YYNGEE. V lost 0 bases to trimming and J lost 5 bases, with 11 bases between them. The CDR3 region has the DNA TGTGCCAGCAGCGTAGCGGAGGGGCCGTATGGCTACACCTTC. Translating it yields CASSVAEGPYGYTF.

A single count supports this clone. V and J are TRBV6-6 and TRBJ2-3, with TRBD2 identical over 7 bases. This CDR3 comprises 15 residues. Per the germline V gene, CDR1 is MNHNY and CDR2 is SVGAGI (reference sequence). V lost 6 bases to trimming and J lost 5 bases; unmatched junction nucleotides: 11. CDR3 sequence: CASREGGRGLDTQYF. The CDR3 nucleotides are TGTGCCAGCAGAGAGGGAGGGCGGGGACTAGATACGCAGTATTTT.

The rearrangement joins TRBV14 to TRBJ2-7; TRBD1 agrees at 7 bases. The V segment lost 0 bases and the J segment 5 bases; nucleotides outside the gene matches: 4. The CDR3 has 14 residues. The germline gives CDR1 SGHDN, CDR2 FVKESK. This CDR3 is CASSQDNRGHEQYF. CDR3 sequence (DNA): TGTGCCAGCAGCCAAGATAACAGGGGCCACGAGCAGTACTTC. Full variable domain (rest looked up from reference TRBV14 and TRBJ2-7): EAGVTQFPSHSVIEKGQTVTLRCDPISGHDNLYWYRRVMGKEIKFLLHFVKESKQDESGMPNNRFLAERTGGTYSTLKVQPAELEDSGVYFCASSQDNRGHEQYFGPGTRLTVT.

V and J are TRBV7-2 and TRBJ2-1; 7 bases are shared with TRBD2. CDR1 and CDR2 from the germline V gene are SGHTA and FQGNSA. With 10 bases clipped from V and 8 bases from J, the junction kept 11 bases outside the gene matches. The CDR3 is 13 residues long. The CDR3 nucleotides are TGTGCCACCGAAACCGGGACTACCTATGAGCAGTTCTTC. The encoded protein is CATETGTTYEQFF.

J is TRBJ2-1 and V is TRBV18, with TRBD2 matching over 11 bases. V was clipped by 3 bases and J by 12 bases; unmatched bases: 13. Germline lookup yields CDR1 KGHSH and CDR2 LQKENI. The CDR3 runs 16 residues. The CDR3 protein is CASSPAPVAGGPTQFF. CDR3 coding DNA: TGTGCCAGCTCACCCGCGCCGGTAGCGGGAGGGCCTACGCAGTTCTTC.

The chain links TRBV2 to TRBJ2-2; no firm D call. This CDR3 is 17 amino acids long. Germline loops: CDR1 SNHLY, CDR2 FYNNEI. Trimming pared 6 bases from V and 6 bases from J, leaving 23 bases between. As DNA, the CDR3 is TGTGCCAGCAGAGCACAGAAGTCGGCTGTTGTCCCCGGGGAGCTGTTTTTT. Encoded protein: CASRAQKSAVVPGELFF.

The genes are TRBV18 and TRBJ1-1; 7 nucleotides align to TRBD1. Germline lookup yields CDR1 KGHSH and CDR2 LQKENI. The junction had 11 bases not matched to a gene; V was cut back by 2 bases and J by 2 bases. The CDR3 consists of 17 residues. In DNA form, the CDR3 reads TGTGCCAGCTCACCAACAGGGGTCAAGGTTTCAAACACTGAAGCTTTCTTT. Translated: CASSPTGVKVSNTEAFF.

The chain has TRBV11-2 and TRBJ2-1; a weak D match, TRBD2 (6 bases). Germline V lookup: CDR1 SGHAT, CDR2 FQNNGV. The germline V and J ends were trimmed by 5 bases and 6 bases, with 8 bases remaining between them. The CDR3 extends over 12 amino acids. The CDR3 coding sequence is TGTGCCAGCAGCCCGACTAGCAATGAGCAGTTCTTC. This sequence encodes CASSPTSNEQFF.

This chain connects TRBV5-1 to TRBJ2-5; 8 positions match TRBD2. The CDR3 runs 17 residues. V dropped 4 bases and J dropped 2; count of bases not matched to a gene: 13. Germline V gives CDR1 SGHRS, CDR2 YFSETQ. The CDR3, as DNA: TGCGCCAGCAGCCTTTGGGCGGGGGGCAGGTTACAAGAGACCCAGTACTTC. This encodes CASSLWAGGRLQETQYF.